This T cell receptor beta chain originates from a study of a mutant IDH1 vaccine in newly diagnosed glioma. Study-wide context: Beginning 4-6 weeks after radiotherapy alone, or with temozolomide cycles, vaccination took place.

Germline CDR1 reads SNHLY; CDR2 reads FYNNEI. There are 15 residues in the CDR3. V was pared by 1 base and J by 4 bases, with 11 bases between. Time point specified: week 11, during vaccination. A single vaccine dose contained 300 ug of mutant IDH1 20-mer peptide, and topical imiquimod was used with it. Using immunoSEQ multiplex PCR, the repertoire was profiled, and TCRdb retains in-frame clones only, with some absent. The table records some 60,000 clones, under 90% of them present only once. Comments on this clone: Its antigen remains unidentified.

The clonotype comes from a man aged 30 to 45 with glioma. This sample comprised PBMCs, obtained from a glioma patient whose treatment included an IDH1 peptide vaccine. The V call is TRBV2, the J call TRBJ1-3; no reliable D call. CDR3 loop: CASSEVRDLGNTIYF. The CDR3 coding sequence is TGTGCCAGCAGTGAAGTGAGGGATTTGGGAAACACCATATATTTT.